Shown below are 30 T cell receptor beta chains from a single sample sequenced in a study of blood T cell repertoires in COVID-19. Method: immunoSEQ multiplex PCR; TCRdb's copy keeps in-frame clones and lacks some. The data show approximately 270,000 clones, approximately 89% seen once. The sequencing sample was made of peripheral blood. These receptors were collected from a man aged 35 to 55 with active or convalescent COVID-19.

V usage is TRBV2 and J usage is TRBJ1-4; perhaps TRBD1 as D (5 bases). This CDR3 contains 13 residues. Germline-derived CDR1 and CDR2 are SNHLY and FYNNEI. The V end was cut by 8 bases, the J end by 6 bases, with 13 bases between. CDR3 bases: TGTGCCAGCGTTGGCAGGGTTGATGAAAAACTGTTTTTT. This translates into CASVGRVDEKLFF.

Only one count was recorded for this clone. Within the sample, other DNA sequences also encode this same CDR3. J is TRBJ2-7 and V is TRBV12-3 or TRBV12-4; 7 nucleotides agree with TRBD1. The CDR3 is 12 residues long. The ends lost 5 bases at V and 3 bases at J; junction bases unmatched: 1. The CDR3 is CASSRQGYEQYF. The CDR3 bases are TGTGCCAGCAGTCGACAGGGCTACGAGCAGTACTTC.

The chain recombines TRBV6-5 with TRBJ1-2, with D unresolved. Trimming shortened V by 10 bases and J by 0 bases, and 18 bases separated the two germline ends. The CDR3 is 15 residues long. The germline V gene encodes CDR1 MNHEY and CDR2 SVGAGI. The CDR3 reads CATLPVSGANYGYTF. The CDR3 region has the DNA TGTGCCACCCTACCGGTATCGGGAGCTAACTATGGCTACACCTTC.

Note on this clone: The same CDR3 can be traced to other DNA sequences in this sample. This chain uses TRBV25-1 with TRBJ2-7; possibly TRBD2 for D (6 bases). Germline V gives CDR1 MGHDK, CDR2 SYGVNS. Trimming took off 3 bases at V and 1 base at J, with 16 bases between the two ends. The CDR3 is made up of 16 amino acids. CDR3 sequence reads: CASSDPRGRGSYEQYF. The CDR3 DNA is TGTGCCAGCAGTGACCCCCGGGGGAGAGGGTCCTACGAGCAGTACTTC.

This rearrangement joins TRBV27 to TRBJ2-7, with 7 bases lining up with TRBD2. The V segment lost 3 bases and the J segment 1 base; nucleotides outside the gene matches: 6. Germline loops: CDR1 MNHEY, CDR2 SMNVEV (reference sequence). CDR3 length equals 15 residues. In DNA form, the CDR3 reads TGTGCCAGCAGTTTGAGCGGGGATGGGTCCTACGAGCAGTACTTC. This gives the protein CASSLSGDGSYEQYF.

The CDR3, as DNA: TGTGCCAGCAGCCCGATCGGGACAGGCCGATCCAATGAGCAGTTCTTC. Protein product: CASSPIGTGRSNEQFF. The chain uses TRBV28 and TRBJ2-1; 8 nucleotides line up with TRBD1. The germline V gene has CDR1 MDHEN and CDR2 SYDVKM. J was trimmed by 6 bases and V by 6 bases; bases with no gene match: 13. The CDR3 sequence is 16 residues long.

A single count supports this clone. Other DNA sequences in the same sample also yield this CDR3. The gene calls are TRBV10-1 and TRBJ1-1, with D perhaps TRBD1 (5 bases). This CDR3 is 13 amino acids long. V lost 4 bases and J 0 bases, leaving 6 bases between the germline ends. Germline assignment: CDR1 WNHNN and CDR2 SYGVQD (reference sequence). The CDR3 nucleotides are TGCGCCAGCAGTGGACAGCTGAACACTGAAGCTTTCTTT. It is translated as CASSGQLNTEAFF.

V gene TRBV18 combines with J gene TRBJ1-1; TRBD1 matches at 9 bases. Germline CDR1 reads KGHSH; CDR2 reads LQKENI. Trimming removed 4 bases from V and 5 bases from J; junction bases left unmatched: 8. The CDR3 loop spans 15 amino acids. The CDR3 region has the DNA TGTGCCAGCTCACAGCAGGGACAGGGCGGGACTGAAGCTTTCTTT. As protein: CASSQQGQGGTEAFF.

The chain combines TRBV5-1 with TRBJ2-1, with 9 bases aligning to TRBD1. Losses at the gene ends were 4 bases for V and 5 bases for J; bases not matched to a gene: 7. CDR3 length equals 15 residues. Germline lookup yields CDR1 SGHRS and CDR2 YFSETQ. Written as DNA, the CDR3 is TGCGCCAGCAGCCCGGGACAGGGTTATCACAATGAGCAGTTCTTC. Its protein product is CASSPGQGYHNEQFF. The entire variable domain, with the rest obtained from reference TRBV5-1 and TRBJ2-1, is as follows: KAGVTQTPRYLIKTRGQQVTLSCSPISGHRSVSWYQQTPGQGLQFLFEYFSETQRNKGNFPGRFSGRQFSNSRSEMNVSTLELGDSALYLCASSPGQGYHNEQFFGPGTRLTVL.

This clone was seen once. The chain is built from TRBV28 and TRBJ1-1, with D possibly being TRBD1 (6 bases). Germline loops: CDR1 MDHEN, CDR2 SYDVKM. Trimming removed 3 bases at V and 1 base at J, with 9 bases between. This CDR3 region has 14 residues. For the CDR3, the DNA is TGTGCCAGCAGTTTTGGGGGCGGGAACACTGAAGCTTTCTTT. Protein: CASSFGGGNTEAFF.

This clone has a handful of counts. The chain uses TRBV2 and TRBJ2-2; D may be TRBD2 (6 bases). This CDR3 is 15 amino acids long. CDR1 is SNHLY and CDR2 is FYNNEI in the germline V gene. Trimming cost V 7 bases and J 3 bases, with 15 bases left between them. CDR3 bases: TGTGCCAGCAACCCTCGGGGCGGGGACACCGGGGAGCTGTTTTTT. This encodes CASNPRGGDTGELFF. The whole variable domain, remainder taken from reference TRBV2 and TRBJ2-2, is EPEVTQTPSHQVTQMGQEVILRCVPISNHLYFYWYRQILGQKVEFLVSFYNNEISEKSEIFDDQFSVERPDGSNFTLKIRSTKLEDSAMYFCASNPRGGDTGELFFGEGSRLTVL.

The chain joins TRBV30 to TRBJ1-5; TRBD1 agrees at 9 bases. From germline, CDR1 is GTSNPN and CDR2 SVGIG (reference sequence). Losses at the gene ends were 2 bases for V and 2 bases for J; bases not matched to a gene: 1. This CDR3 is built from 14 residues. Here the CDR3 DNA reads TGTGCCTGGAGTAGGACAGGGGGCAATCAGCCCCAGCATTTT. Encoded protein: CAWSRTGGNQPQHF.

This sequence joins TRBV19 and TRBJ1-2; D is perhaps TRBD1 (5 bases). The CDR3 spans 13 residues. Deletions cut 10 bases from V and 7 bases from J, with 19 bases between. Germline lookup yields CDR1 LNHDA and CDR2 SQIVND (reference sequence). CDR3 bases: TGTGCCACTCAGTGGGGGGGAACGGTTGGCTACACCTTC. It codes for CATQWGGTVGYTF.

The J gene is TRBJ2-1, the V gene TRBV15; 8 bases line up with TRBD2. V was pared by 0 bases and J by 2 bases, with 6 bases of the junction left unmatched. The CDR3 runs to 17 residues. Germline CDR1 is LNHNV and CDR2 is YYDKDF (reference sequence). This CDR3 is CATSRDRREGPYNEQFF. The CDR3 region has the DNA TGTGCCACCAGCAGAGATCGCCGGGAGGGCCCCTACAATGAGCAGTTCTTC.

This rearrangement joins TRBV9 to TRBJ1-5, with D possibly being TRBD1 (5 bases). Germline CDR1 and CDR2: SGDLS and YYNGEE. The ends were cut back, 3 bases at V and 5 bases at J, with 15 bases in the middle. The CDR3 sequence is 15 residues long. CDR3 in amino acids: CASSAYQGTDQPQHF. In DNA, the CDR3 is TGTGCCAGCAGCGCTTATCAGGGAACGGATCAGCCCCAGCATTTT.

This clone was observed a few times. The genes are TRBV24-1 and TRBJ1-5; D unclear. V was trimmed by 10 bases and J by 10 bases, leaving 16 bases between them. The germline CDR1 and CDR2 sequences are KGHDR and SFDVKD. This CDR3 is 12 amino acids long. Here the CDR3 reads CATQPSSGPQHF. Written as DNA, the CDR3 is TGTGCCACACAACCCTCCTCAGGCCCCCAGCATTTT.

The J gene is TRBJ1-2, the V gene TRBV5-1; D not resolved. From germline, CDR1 is SGHRS and CDR2 YFSETQ. V was trimmed by 3 bases and J by 7 bases, leaving 16 bases between them. This CDR3 is built from 14 residues. The DNA for the CDR3 is TGCGCCAGCAGCTCCCCGGCCTCAGGAAGTGGCTACACCTTC. Translation: CASSSPASGSGYTF.

This sequence joins TRBV5-1 and TRBJ1-2; weak D call: TRBD1 (5 bases). CDR1 is SGHRS, CDR2 YFSETQ, per germline. The germline V and J ends were trimmed by 3 bases and 6 bases, with 12 bases remaining between them. The CDR3 covers 13 residues. As DNA, the CDR3 is TGCGCCAGCAGCTCCACAGGTTCGAATGGCTACACCTTC. This gives the protein CASSSTGSNGYTF.

This rearrangement joins TRBV27 to TRBJ2-7; 9 bases map to TRBD2. The J segment lost 3 bases and the V segment lost 7 bases, leaving 13 bases of the junction unmatched. Germline CDR1 and CDR2: MNHEY and SMNVEV (reference sequence). CDR3 size: 16 residues. The CDR3 DNA sequence: TGTGCCAGCAACGGGGCGGGAGGGAGAGGGGACTACGAGCAGTACTTC. This sequence encodes CASNGAGGRGDYEQYF.

The chain carries TRBV12-5 and TRBJ2-3; 10 bases align to TRBD2. Germline V gives CDR1 LGHNT, CDR2 FRNRAP. Trimming at V came to 9 bases and at J to 4 bases, leaving 7 bases not matched to a gene. There are 14 residues in the CDR3. The CDR3 DNA is TGTGCTAGATCTCAGCGGGAGGGCCCAGATACGCAGTATTTT. This sequence encodes CARSQREGPDTQYF.

This clone was seen a few times. This sequence joins TRBV6-5 and TRBJ1-2, with D maybe TRBD1 (6 bases). The CDR3 is 14 amino acids. Trimming removed 0 bases from V and 8 bases from J, with 13 bases in between. Per germline, CDR1 MNHEY and CDR2 SVGAGI. CDR3 residues: CASSYSRGGYGYTF. CDR3 bases: TGTGCCAGCAGTTACTCGAGGGGGGGGTACGGCTACACCTTC.

As regards this clone: At one of its ends the junction is not consistent with the germline gene, which may arise from a read error. The chain uses TRBV5-4 and TRBJ1-1, with 7 bases lining up with TRBD1. Germline loops: CDR1 SGHNT, CDR2 YYREEE (reference sequence). The CDR3 is 15 amino acids. CDR3 nucleotide sequence: TGTGTCAGCAGCTTAGGGGGCACGTTGAACACTGAAGCTTTCTTT. Its protein product is CVSSLGGTLNTEAFF. Variable domain in full (rest from reference TRBV5-4 and TRBJ1-1): ETGVTQSPTHLIKTRGQQVTLRCSSQSGHNTVSWYQQALGQGPQFIFQYYREEENGRGNFPPRFSGLQFPNYSSELNVNALELDDSALYLCVSSLGGTLNTEAFFGQGTRLTVV.

The chain recombines TRBV9 with TRBJ1-1; D is perhaps TRBD1 (5 bases). From germline, CDR1 is SGDLS and CDR2 YYNGEE. The CDR3 extends over 15 amino acids. Trimming pared 4 bases from V and 0 bases from J, leaving 13 bases between. The CDR3 DNA reads TGTGCCAGCAGCCCCCAGGGCGGAGTGAACACTGAAGCTTTCTTT. Amino acids: CASSPQGGVNTEAFF. The whole variable domain, remainder taken from reference TRBV9 and TRBJ1-1, is DSGVTQTPKHLITATGQRVTLRCSPRSGDLSVYWYQQSLDQGLQFLIQYYNGEERAKGNILERFSAQQFPDLHSELNLSSLELGDSALYFCASSPQGGVNTEAFFGQGTRLTVV.

The chain joins TRBV7-6 to TRBJ2-3; TRBD2 matches 10 bases. From germline, CDR1 is SGHVS and CDR2 FNYEAQ. V shed 0 bases and J 2 bases; nucleotides not matched to a gene: 14. The CDR3 sequence is 20 residues long. Written as DNA, the CDR3 is TGTGCCAGCAGCTTAGCTCGACATGGATCAGCGGGAGGGGCCACAGATACGCAGTATTTT. The encoded protein is CASSLARHGSAGGATDTQYF.

This chain uses TRBV5-1 with TRBJ1-4; 7 positions agree with TRBD1. The V segment lost 4 bases and the J segment 3 bases; nucleotides outside the gene matches: 9. The germline V gene encodes CDR1 SGHRS and CDR2 YFSETQ. The CDR3 runs 16 residues. The CDR3 DNA reads as TGCGCCAGCAGCGTTGGAACAGGGGTGGCTAATGAAAAACTGTTTTTT. Translation: CASSVGTGVANEKLFF.

This chain connects TRBV13 to TRBJ2-2; D not certain. Looked up from germline, CDR1 is PRHDT and CDR2 is FYEKMQ (reference sequence). The CDR3 sequence is 15 residues long. Trimming pared 4 bases from V and 3 bases from J, leaving 12 bases between. The CDR3 reads CASSSRYEYTGELFF. CDR3 coding DNA: TGTGCCAGCAGCTCCCGTTATGAGTACACCGGGGAGCTGTTTTTT.

This clone was detected once. The J gene is TRBJ1-1, the V gene TRBV7-3; 7 nucleotides align to TRBD1. Germline V lookup: CDR1 SGHTA, CDR2 FQGTGA. This CDR3 spans 17 amino acids. V trimming: 4 bases; J trimming: 1 base; junction bases outside the gene matches: 12. CDR3 sequence (DNA): TGTGCCAGCAGCTCCTCCCCCGGGCGGACAGGGAACACTGAAGCTTTCTTT. It yields the protein CASSSSPGRTGNTEAFF.

The gene calls are TRBV7-2 and TRBJ2-3; D gene uncertain. Trimming left V 1 base short and J 5 bases short, with 13 bases between. This CDR3 region has 15 residues. The germline CDR1 and CDR2 sequences are SGHTA and FQGNSA. CDR3 DNA sequence: TGTGCCAGCAGCTTAGATGGAGTTGGTGGAGATACGCAGTATTTT. This encodes CASSLDGVGGDTQYF.

The chain has TRBV15 and TRBJ1-1; possibly TRBD1 for D (5 bases). The CDR3 spans 13 residues. Germline V lookup: CDR1 LNHNV, CDR2 YYDKDF (reference sequence). V lost 5 bases to trimming and J lost 7 bases, with 14 bases between them. CDR3 sequence (DNA): TGTGCCACCAGCGAGGTGGGGGGGGTTGAAGCTTTCTTT. Its translation is CATSEVGGVEAFF.

The chain employs TRBV5-8 and TRBJ2-5; TRBD2 matches 15 bases. CDR1 is SGHTS, CDR2 YDEGEE, per germline. With V trimmed by 4 bases and J by 2 bases, 3 bases remained unmatched. The CDR3 is 16 residues long. The CDR3: CASSPGTSGGQETQYF. The CDR3 region has the DNA TGTGCCAGCAGCCCCGGGACTAGCGGGGGGCAAGAGACCCAGTACTTC.